The rows below give T cell receptor beta chains drawn from one sample of a study of shared T cell receptors in the human thymus. Only in-frame clones appear in the TCRdb table, and some are missing; sequencing was by immunoSEQ multiplex PCR. The data show about 380,000 clones, just under 95% seen once. The source material was thymocytes. The receptors originated from a human donor. Each CDR3 is given with its conserved first and last residue. The D gene is left open where the match is weak. Clone size appears in some rows only: once, few, many, or a class for an expanded clone.

>TRBV5-1|TRBD2|.|TRBJ2-1
TGCGCCAGCAGGGACCCCGGGACTAGCTTATTTGGACCTTACAATGAGCAGTTCTTC
CASRDPGTSLFGPYNEQFF
>TRBV4-3|.|.|TRBJ1-5
TGCGCCAGCAGCCAAGACGGGAGCAATCAGCCCCAGCATTTT
CASSQDGSNQPQHF
>TRBV28|.|.|TRBJ2-5
TGTGCCAGCAGTTTGGCCCAGGGTAGAACCCAAGAGACCCAGTACTTC
CASSLAQGRTQETQYF
>TRBV27|.|.|TRBJ2-5
TGTGCCAGCAGTTTACGCCCAGCCTACGAACAGTACTTC
CASSLRPAYEQYF
>TRBV5-5|.|.|TRBJ2-6
TGTGCCAGCAGCCCAGATAGGGGATCTGGGGCCAACGTCCTGACTTTC
CASSPDRGSGANVLTF
>TRBV9|.|.|TRBJ2-1
TGTGCCAGCAGCGACGACCGGTCCAGGGGGGTCTCCTACAATGAGCAGTTCTTC
CASSDDRSRGVSYNEQFF
>TRBV5-1|TRBD2|.|TRBJ2-7
TGCGCCAGCAGCTTGGTAGGCGGGAGGGCGAGGGAGCAGTACTTC
CASSLVGGRAREQYF
>TRBV12-5|.|.|TRBJ1-2
TGTGCTAGTGGTTTGGTAGGCCCCAGGGCCGAGGGCTATGGCTACACCTTC
CASGLVGPRAEGYGYTF
>TRBV18|TRBD1|.|TRBJ1-5
TGTGCCAGCTCACCAGACAAGCTAACAGGGGAGAGGGGTCAGCCCCAGCATTTT
CASSPDKLTGERGQPQHF
>TRBV4-2|TRBD2|once|TRBJ2-5
TGTGCCAGCAGCCAAGTACCCGGGAGGAGGCGAGAGACCCAGTACTTC
CASSQVPGRRRETQYF
>TRBV9|.|once|TRBJ1-1
TGTGCCAGCAGCGCCTTCCGGGCTGAAGCTTTCTTT
CASSAFRAEAFF
>TRBV19|TRBD1|.|TRBJ2-1
TGTGCCAGTAGCCAAGACAGGGGGGGCTACAATGAGCAGTTCTTC
CASSQDRGGYNEQFF
>TRBV10-3|TRBD2|.|TRBJ2-1
TGTGCCATCAGTGGCCCTAGACCCGAAGCGGGGGTCTACAATGAGCAGTTCTTC
CAISGPRPEAGVYNEQFF
>TRBV25-1|TRBD1|.|TRBJ2-7
TGTGCCAGCAGCCCCCGGGACAGGGAAGAGCAGTACTTC
CASSPRDREEQYF
>TRBV7-9|.|.|TRBJ2-1
TGTGCCAGCGGGCCGACTGCCCAGACCTACAATGAGCAGTTCTTC
CASGPTAQTYNEQFF
>TRBV2|.|.|TRBJ2-3
TGTGCCAGCAGGAGGCCTCGCACAGATACGCAGTATTTT
CASRRPRTDTQYF
>TRBV5-1|.|.|TRBJ1-1
TGCGCCAGCAGCTTGGGAACCGGGTACGGCACTGAAGCTTTCTTT
CASSLGTGYGTEAFF
>TRBV5-1|.|.|TRBJ2-1
TGCGCCAGCAGCTTGGAGACAGCCAATGAGCAGTTCTTC
CASSLETANEQFF
>TRBV29-1|.|.|TRBJ1-2
TGCAGCGTTTTAGCGGGGACCTGGGTCGTGAACTATGGCTACACCTTC
CSVLAGTWVVNYGYTF
>TRBV6-5|TRBD1|.|TRBJ2-1
TGTGCCAGCAGTTACCTAGGGGGCGTCGGTATATTCTTC
CASSYLGGVGIFF
>TRBV5-8|.|.|TRBJ1-4
TGTGCCAGCAGATTCGGGGTTCATACTAATGAAAAACTGTTTTTT
CASRFGVHTNEKLFF
>TRBV6-1|.|.|TRBJ1-3
TGTGCCAGCAGTGCGCTCGGGACACCCTCTGGAAACACCATATATTTT
CASSALGTPSGNTIYF
>TRBV5-1|.|.|TRBJ2-7
TGCGCCAGCAGCTTGGATGGGGCGGGACTGACCTACGAGCAGTACTTC
CASSLDGAGLTYEQYF
>TRBV5-6|.|.|TRBJ2-7
TGTGCCAGCAGCCTGAAAGGCTTCACCTACGAGCAGTACTTC
CASSLKGFTYEQYF
>TRBV5-8|.|.|TRBJ2-7
TGTGCCAGCAGCTTGGTGGGTTTAAGTTACGAGCAGTACTTC
CASSLVGLSYEQYF
>TRBV6-5|.|.|TRBJ1-1
TGTGCCAGCAGTTACTCGAACCGCCCGAACACTGAAGCTTTCTTT
CASSYSNRPNTEAFF
>TRBV6-6|.|.|TRBJ2-2
TGTGCCAGCAGTTACTCGAGGGGCTGGAGAACCGGGGAGCTGTTTTTT
CASSYSRGWRTGELFF
>TRBV28|TRBD1|.|TRBJ1-1
TGTGCCAGCAGTTTAGCGGTGGCTGGACAGGGTAACCTGAACACTGAAGCTTTCTTT
CASSLAVAGQGNLNTEAFF
>TRBV6-1|TRBD2|once|TRBJ2-5
TGTGCCAGCAGTAATAGCGGGAGGATGACCCAGTACTTC
CASSNSGRMTQYF
>TRBV19|.|.|TRBJ2-6
TGTGCCTGCGGCGGGGGCAATTTTTCTGGGGCCAACGTCCTGACTTTC
CACGGGNFSGANVLTF
>TRBV5-1|.|.|TRBJ1-2
TGCGCCAGCAGCCCGGGAGGACGGGCTGGCTACACCTTC
CASSPGGRAGYTF
>TRBV5-1|.|.|TRBJ2-7
TGCGCCAGCAGCTTAGCCAGAAAATACGAGCAGTACTTC
CASSLARKYEQYF
>TRBV19|TRBD2|.|TRBJ2-7
TGTGCCAGTAGTATCGTCGGCGGGGGGTTTTGG
CASSIVGGGFW
>TRBV14|.|.|TRBJ2-5
TGTGCCAGCAGCCAAGAAGGAAGGGGCCGACAAGAGACCCAGTACTTC
CASSQEGRGRQETQYF
>TRBV13|.|.|TRBJ2-1
TGTGCCAGCAGCCTGAAGGAGGGAAACAATGAGCAGTTCTTC
CASSLKEGNNEQFF
>TRBV30|.|.|TRBJ2-5
TGTGCCTGGAGTGTACGAGGAGGAACCGAGACCCAGTACTTC
CAWSVRGGTETQYF
>TRBV7-3|TRBD1|once|TRBJ2-1
TGTGCCAGCAGCGCCCGGACAGGGAACAATGAGCAGTTCTTC
CASSARTGNNEQFF
>TRBV28|TRBD1|once|TRBJ2-4
TGTGCCAGCAGCGGGACAGGCAAGGGGGAAAACATTCAGTACTTC
CASSGTGKGENIQYF
>TRBV14|TRBD2|.|TRBJ2-1
TGTGCCAGCACAGCGGGGGAGAACAATGAGCAGTTCTTC
CASTAGENNEQFF
>TRBV27|.|.|TRBJ2-5
TGTGCCAGCAGTATTAGCGGCGAGACCCAGTACTTC
CASSISGETQYF
>TRBV5-5|TRBD1|.|TRBJ2-3
TGTGCCAGCAGCTTGGTGGACAGGGGACCCCGGGCTGGGACAGATACGCAGTATTTT
CASSLVDRGPRAGTDTQYF